The sequence of this T cell receptor beta chain was determined in a study of regulatory T cells in long-lasting Graves disease. Time point indicated: newly diagnosed GD, antithyroid drugs for less than 3 months. The TCR library was made from RNA that had been extracted from PBMCs in TRIzol. Libraries of TCR beta came from iRepertoire HTBI primers plus Arm-PCR of CDR3 regions. Using its own MiXCR run on the multiplex PCR reads, TCRdb lists one record per CDR3 protein. The table shows 420,000 or so distinct CDR3 sequences, with about a sixth occurring only once. Trimming took off 3 bases at V and 4 bases at J, with 9 bases between the two ends. The CDR3 spans 14 residues. From germline, CDR1 is LGHDT and CDR2 YNNKEL (reference sequence). These data were also reused for a study on T cells in Graves' hyperthyroidism and ophthalmopathy. As reported in that work: Ophthalmopathy cases were set apart from stable hyperthyroidism by a 13 V-J model.

This chain joins TRBV3-1 and TRBJ1-4; a weak D match, TRBD1 (5 bases). This TCR derives from a woman under 30 with Graves disease. The material sequenced was peripheral blood mononuclear cells (PBMCs), taken at new diagnosis, from a patient treated with antithyroid drugs. The CDR3 loop reads CASSQGQLNEKLFF. In DNA form, the CDR3 reads TGTGCCAGCAGCCAGGGGCAGCTTAATGAAAAACTGTTTTTT. The full variable domain, completed using reference TRBV3-1 and TRBJ1-4, is DTAVSQTPKYLVTQMGNDKSIKCEQNLGHDTMYWYKQDSKKFLKIMFSYNNKELIINETVPNRFSPKSPDKAHLNLHINSLELGDSAVYFCASSQGQLNEKLFFGSGTQLSVL.